Listed here are 30 T cell receptor beta chains from one sample, sequenced in a study of T cell responses to AZD1222 COVID-19 vaccine. TCRdb's copy holds only in-frame clones and misses some; the assay was immunoSEQ multiplex PCR. Of around 92,000 clones listed, 86% were seen once; the top ten hold roughly 10%. This specimen consisted of peripheral blood, obtained on day 0 of AZD1222 vaccination. These receptors were collected from an adult in good health.

The V call is TRBV2, the J call TRBJ1-1, with unresolved D. Germline values: CDR1 SNHLY, CDR2 FYNNEI. Trimming removed 6 bases from V and 10 bases from J, with 18 bases in between. The CDR3 runs 13 residues. CDR3 in DNA: TGTGCCAGCAGGGGAGGACCGACCAGAGGAGCTTTCTTT. This gives the protein CASRGGPTRGAFF.

This clone was seen only once. The J gene is TRBJ2-5, the V gene TRBV3-1 (or the pseudogene TRBV3-2); D perhaps matches TRBD2 (6 bases). V was trimmed by 2 bases and J by 5 bases, leaving 15 bases between them. CDR1 is LGHDT and CDR2 is YNNKEL in the germline V gene (reference sequence). This CDR3 has 15 amino acids. The CDR3 here is CASSQHPTGRETQYF. For the CDR3, the DNA is TGTGCCAGCAGCCAACATCCCACGGGGAGGGAGACCCAGTACTTC.

The chain joins TRBV12-3 or TRBV12-4 to TRBJ1-1, with TRBD1 as a possible D gene (6 bases). The CDR3 contains 12 residues. V was pared by 6 bases and J by 8 bases, with 13 bases between. CDR3 sequence (DNA): TGTGCCAGCAGCCCCGGGACAAGAGAAGCTTTCTTT. Translated, it gives CASSPGTREAFF.

This clone appeared a single time. This rearrangement joins TRBV5-6 to TRBJ1-6; TRBD1 matches 7 bases. The germline CDR1 and CDR2 sequences are SGHDT and YYEEEE. CDR3 length: 16 residues. With V trimmed by 0 bases and J by 9 bases, 9 bases remained unmatched. CDR3 sequence: CASSLGTGAGGSPLHF. The CDR3 DNA is TGTGCCAGCAGCTTGGGCACAGGGGCGGGCGGTTCACCCCTCCACTTT.

The V and J genes are TRBV5-1 and TRBJ1-3, with a possible D match to TRBD1 (6 bases). This CDR3 is 16 amino acids long. The germline V and J ends were trimmed by 1 base and 1 base, with 12 bases remaining between them. Per the germline V gene, CDR1 is SGHRS and CDR2 is YFSETQ. The CDR3 sequence: CASSLTGISSGNTIYF. The CDR3 coding sequence is TGCGCCAGCAGCTTGACAGGGATAAGTTCTGGAAACACCATATATTTT.

This clone was observed a single time. The chain employs TRBV3-1 (or the pseudogene TRBV3-2) and TRBJ2-3, with D unclear. The CDR3 runs to 14 residues. The germline V gene has CDR1 LGHDT and CDR2 YNNKEL (reference sequence). Trimming stripped 1 base from V and 7 bases from J, with 12 bases between. This chain's CDR3 is CASSQGYSKHTQYF. CDR3 DNA: TGTGCCAGCAGCCAAGGATACAGCAAGCATACGCAGTATTTT.

The rearrangement joins TRBV27 to TRBJ2-7, with D perhaps assigned TRBD1 or TRBD2 (5 bases each). V lost 5 bases to trimming and J lost 0 bases, with 11 bases between them. The CDR3 runs to 14 residues. Germline CDR1 MNHEY, CDR2 SMNVEV (reference sequence). CDR3 sequence reads: CASSLRDGSYEQYF. The CDR3 DNA is TGTGCCAGCAGTCTTCGGGACGGCTCCTACGAGCAGTACTTC.

The chain links TRBV5-1 to TRBJ2-2, with TRBD2 identical over 8 bases. J was trimmed by 2 bases and V by 4 bases; bases with no gene match: 7. The CDR3 sequence is 16 residues long. In germline, CDR1 is SGHRS, CDR2 YFSETQ. The CDR3 loop is CASSQGLAINTGELFF. DNA of the CDR3: TGCGCCAGCAGCCAAGGACTAGCTATAAACACCGGGGAGCTGTTTTTT.

The gene calls are TRBV5-1 and TRBJ1-4; 7 bases line up with TRBD1. CDR1 and CDR2 (germline): SGHRS, YFSETQ. The CDR3 spans 15 residues. V trimming: 4 bases; J trimming: 8 bases; junction bases outside the gene matches: 11. The CDR3 region is CASSKDRSEGEKLFF. For the CDR3, the DNA is TGCGCCAGCAGCAAGGACAGGTCGGAGGGGGAAAAACTGTTTTTT.

This chain joins TRBV24-1 and TRBJ1-2, with D possibly TRBD1 on 6 matching bases. Trimming cost V 5 bases and J 0 bases, with 21 bases left between them. Per the germline V gene, CDR1 is KGHDR and CDR2 is SFDVKD. This CDR3 has 18 residues. CDR3 in amino acids: CATSGKRQAAVANYGYTF. CDR3 DNA: TGTGCCACCAGTGGAAAGCGACAGGCGGCCGTAGCTAACTATGGCTACACCTTC.

This sequence joins TRBV7-7 and TRBJ2-5, with 9 bases aligning to TRBD2. CDR3 length: 16 residues. Germline V gives CDR1 SSHAT, CDR2 FNYEAQ (reference sequence). V trimming: 5 bases; J trimming: 1 base; junction bases outside the gene matches: 8. The DNA for the CDR3 is TGTGCCAGCAGCCCGGGGAGCGGGAGGTCCCAAGAGACCCAGTACTTC. Translation gives CASSPGSGRSQETQYF.

This chain joins TRBV11-2 and TRBJ2-1; D is undetermined. Germline V gene data show CDR1 as SGHAT and CDR2 as FQNNGV. The CDR3 is made up of 13 amino acids. Trimming removed 2 bases from V and 5 bases from J, with 7 bases in between. DNA for the CDR3: TGTGCCAGCAGCTTAAGTAGGAACAATGAGCAGTTCTTC. Its translation: CASSLSRNNEQFF.

The genes are TRBV6-4 and TRBJ2-1; 10 bases line up with TRBD2. The CDR3 sequence is 15 residues long. V gave up 2 bases and J gave up 10 bases; unmatched junction bases: 8. Germline V gene data show CDR1 as MRHNA and CDR2 as SNTAGT. CDR3 region: CASSDGAGGLGEQFF. CDR3 nucleotides: TGTGCCAGCAGTGACGGAGCGGGGGGGCTAGGGGAGCAGTTCTTC.

This clone was seen more than once but under ten times. V usage is TRBV10-3 and J usage is TRBJ2-7; 12 bases align to TRBD2. V lost 6 bases and J lost 6; bases outside the gene matches: 9. The CDR3 is 15 amino acids. Germline V lookup: CDR1 ENHRY, CDR2 SYGVKD. The CDR3 DNA is TGTGCCATCAGCCCGAGACTAGCGGGAGATATCGAGCAGTACTTC. Translating gives CAISPRLAGDIEQYF.

The rearrangement joins TRBV5-1 to TRBJ1-2; D is uncertain. V was shortened by 0 bases and J by 5 bases, with 8 bases between the two germline ends. The CDR3 is 13 amino acids. The V gene's germline CDR1 is SGHRS and CDR2 YFSETQ. CDR3 region: CASSLDWVYGYTF. CDR3 nucleotides: TGCGCCAGCAGCTTGGATTGGGTTTATGGCTACACCTTC.

V and J are TRBV6-6 and TRBJ2-2, with D uncertain. Between the trimmed V and J ends, which lost 6 bases and 8 bases, there was a span of 10 bases. This CDR3 comprises 12 residues. Germline assignment: CDR1 MNHNY and CDR2 SVGAGI (reference sequence). The CDR3 loop reads CASRPAIGELFF. CDR3 nucleotide sequence: TGTGCCAGCAGGCCAGCGATTGGGGAGCTGTTTTTT.

The rearrangement uses TRBV10-2 and TRBJ2-7; D is perhaps TRBD1 (6 bases). Trimming pared 2 bases from V and 2 bases from J, leaving 13 bases between. The CDR3 loop spans 15 amino acids. Germline V gene sequence: CDR1 WSHSY, CDR2 SAAADI. This CDR3 is CASSEGQGHPYEQYF. In DNA, the CDR3 is TGCGCCAGCAGTGAGGGGCAGGGGCATCCCTACGAGCAGTACTTC.

The chain recombines TRBV19 with TRBJ1-1; D remains unclear. Germline-derived CDR1 and CDR2 are LNHDA and SQIVND (reference sequence). The ends were cut back, 6 bases at V and 10 bases at J, with 15 bases in the middle. This CDR3 region has 12 residues. The CDR3 loop reads CASSLINLGAFF. The CDR3 bases are TGTGCCAGTAGCCTTATAAATCTGGGAGCTTTCTTT. The full variable domain, with the rest looked up from reference TRBV19 and TRBJ1-1, is DGGITQSPKYLFRKEGQNVTLSCEQNLNHDAMYWYRQDPGQGLRLIYYSQIVNDFQKGDIAEGYSVSREKKESFPLTVTSAQKNPTAFYLCASSLINLGAFFGQGTRLTVV.

The rearrangement links TRBV6-5 to TRBJ2-3; D not certain. Trimming left V 7 bases short and J 4 bases short, with 9 bases between. Germline V CDR1 and CDR2: MNHEY, SVGAGI. The CDR3 has 12 residues. CDR3 sequence reads: CASTSRADTQYF. The CDR3 region has the DNA TGTGCCAGCACCTCCCGGGCAGATACGCAGTATTTT.

The chain carries TRBV12-3 or TRBV12-4 and TRBJ2-7; possible D gene TRBD1, 6 bases. The V gene lost 6 bases and the J gene lost 2 bases, with 11 bases spanning the gap. The CDR3 has 13 amino acids. CDR3 coding DNA: TGTGCCAGCAGACTGGACAGTACCTACGAGCAGTACTTC. Translation: CASRLDSTYEQYF.

The J gene is TRBJ2-7, the V gene TRBV28; 8 bases line up with TRBD1. The CDR3 sequence is 15 residues long. V gave up 3 bases and J gave up 0 bases; unmatched junction bases: 4. Per germline, CDR1 MDHEN and CDR2 SYDVKM. In DNA form, the CDR3 reads TGTGCCAGCAGTTTTCAGGGGGCTGGCTCCTACGAGCAGTACTTC. Its protein is CASSFQGAGSYEQYF.

The J gene is TRBJ1-2, the V gene TRBV5-6, with TRBD1 matching over 7 bases. J gave up 6 bases and V 7 bases, and 24 bases lay outside the gene matches. The CDR3 spans 18 residues. Germline CDR1 is SGHDT and CDR2 is YYEEEE. The CDR3 bases are TGTGCCAGCCGAGACATTCTTGCCAGACAGGGTTTGAGTGATGGCTACACCTTC. Translated: CASRDILARQGLSDGYTF.

The chain uses TRBV3-1 (or the pseudogene TRBV3-2) and TRBJ1-3, with D possibly matching TRBD1 (5 bases). CDR3 size: 15 residues. V was cut by 3 bases and J by 0 bases, with 9 bases left in between. From germline, CDR1 is LGHDT and CDR2 YNNKEL (reference sequence). The CDR3 spells CASSQGRVSGNTIYF. The CDR3 region has the DNA TGTGCCAGCAGCCAGGGACGGGTCTCTGGAAACACCATATATTTT.

The chain employs TRBV27 and TRBJ2-6; 8 positions match TRBD1. The ends lost 5 bases at V and 0 bases at J; junction bases unmatched: 6. The CDR3 extends over 17 amino acids. Germline assignment: CDR1 MNHEY and CDR2 SMNVEV (reference sequence). In DNA form, the CDR3 reads TGTGCCAGCAGTGGGGACAGGCGGGGCTCTGGGGCCAACGTCCTGACTTTC. Protein product: CASSGDRRGSGANVLTF.

The chain couples TRBV10-2 to TRBJ2-5; 8 bases map to TRBD1. The junction had 13 bases not matched to a gene; V was cut back by 10 bases and J by 3 bases. Germline-derived CDR1 and CDR2 are WSHSY and SAAADI. The length of the CDR3 is 15 residues. The CDR3 sequence: CATDKRQGRKETQYF. The CDR3 DNA is TGCGCCACCGACAAGAGACAGGGGCGTAAAGAGACCCAGTACTTC.

This chain links TRBV6-5 with TRBJ2-1; 8 bases align to TRBD1. Trimming took 6 bases from V and 5 from J; bases not matched to a gene: 6. Germline loops: CDR1 MNHEY, CDR2 SVGAGI. This CDR3 region has 14 residues. CDR3 region: CASREDREDNEQFF. CDR3 DNA sequence: TGTGCCAGCAGGGAGGACAGGGAAGACAATGAGCAGTTCTTC.

The CDR3 nucleotides are TGTGCCAGTGGCGTTTTGGGATCGTACTATGGCTACACCTTC. Its translation is CASGVLGSYYGYTF. V usage is TRBV19 and J usage is TRBJ1-2, with D unresolved. In germline, CDR1 is LNHDA, CDR2 SQIVND (reference sequence). The CDR3 length is 14 residues. Trimming left V 8 bases short and J 3 bases short, with 16 bases between.

The chain joins TRBV19 to TRBJ1-5; 10 nucleotides agree with TRBD1. V shed 7 bases, J shed 4 bases, and the junction held 7 bases outside the gene matches. CDR1 LNHDA and CDR2 SQIVND come from the germline V gene (reference sequence). This CDR3 region has 15 residues. CDR3 coding DNA: TGTGCCAGTACGGACCCGGGACAGGGGAATCAGCCCCAGCATTTT. This encodes CASTDPGQGNQPQHF.

The CDR3 sequence is CASSGKEAQYF. The CDR3 region has the DNA TGTGCCAGCAGCGGGAAAGAGGCCCAGTACTTC. The V and J genes are TRBV21-1 and TRBJ2-5. TRBV21-1 is recorded as a pseudogene. This CDR3 spans 11 amino acids.

CDR3 region: CASSSTGVGSYTF. The CDR3 DNA sequence: TGTGCCAGCAGCTCCACCGGGGTTGGCAGCTACACCTTC. The rearrangement links TRBV7-9 to TRBJ1-2; D is uncertain. CDR3 length: 13 residues. Germline assignment: CDR1 SEHNR and CDR2 FQNEAQ (reference sequence). V lost 4 bases, J lost 9 bases, and 15 bases lay in between. Using reference TRBV7-9 and TRBJ1-2 for the parts outside the CDR3, the full variable domain is DTGVSQNPRHKITKRGQNVTFRCDPISEHNRLYWYRQTLGQGPEFLTYFQNEAQLEKSRLLSDRFSAERPKGSFSTLEIQRTEQGDSAMYLCASSSTGVGSYTFGSGTRLTVV.